This T cell receptor beta chain was captured in a study of cytotoxic CD8 clonotypes in ibrutinib-treated CLL. This clone was seen a handful of times. Here immunoSEQ multiplex PCR was the method, and the copy in TCRdb shows in-frame clones only, minus some. Here the sample spans approximately 92,000 clones, approximately 80% being singletons. The material was PBMCs, obtained after 24 months of ibrutinib treatment. This TCR derives from a human donor with chronic lymphocytic leukemia.

Written as DNA, the CDR3 is TGTGCCAGCTCACTGAATGGGGACCGCGGGGGTCAGCCCCAGCATTTT. Encoded protein: CASSLNGDRGGQPQHF. V usage is TRBV18 and J usage is TRBJ1-5; D perhaps matches TRBD1 (5 bases). V was cut by 4 bases and J by 6 bases, with 19 bases left in between. CDR3 length: 16 amino acids. CDR1 is KGHSH, CDR2 LQKENI, per germline. Full variable domain (outside the CDR3, taken from reference TRBV18 and TRBJ1-5): NAGVMQNPRHLVRRRGQEARLRCSPMKGHSHVYWYRQLPEEGLKFMVYLQKENIIDESGMPKERFSAEFPKEGPSILRIQQVVRGDSAAYFCASSLNGDRGGQPQHFGDGTRLSIL.